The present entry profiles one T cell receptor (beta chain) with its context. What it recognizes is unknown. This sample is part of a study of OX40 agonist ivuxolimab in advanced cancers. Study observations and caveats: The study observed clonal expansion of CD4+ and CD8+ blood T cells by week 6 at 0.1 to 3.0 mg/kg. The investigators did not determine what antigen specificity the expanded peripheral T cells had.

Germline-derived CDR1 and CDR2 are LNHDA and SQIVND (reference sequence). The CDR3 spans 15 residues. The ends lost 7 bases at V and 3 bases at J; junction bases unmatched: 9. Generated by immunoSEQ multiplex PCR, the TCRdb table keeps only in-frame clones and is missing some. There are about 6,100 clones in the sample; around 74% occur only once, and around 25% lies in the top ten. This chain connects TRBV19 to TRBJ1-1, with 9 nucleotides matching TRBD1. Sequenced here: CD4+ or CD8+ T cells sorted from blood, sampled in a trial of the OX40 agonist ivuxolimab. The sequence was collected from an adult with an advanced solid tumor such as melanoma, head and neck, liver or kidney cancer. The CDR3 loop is CASNLQGAGYTEAFF. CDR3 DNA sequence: TGTGCCAGTAATCTACAGGGGGCAGGATACACTGAAGCTTTCTTT.